This TCR beta chain was identified during a study of blood T cell repertoires in COVID-19. About the research overall: The origin of the acute and convalescent COVID-19 samples was the United States, Italy and Spain.

Germline-derived CDR1 and CDR2 are SGHNT and YYREEE (reference sequence). J was trimmed by 3 bases and V by 3 bases; bases with no gene match: 11. The CDR3 length is 19 residues. The age range of participants was roughly 18 to 90 years, with residence in under 25 US areas. Researchers sorted participants into cohorts using their self-reported clinical history. Cohort 3 recovery required two negative PCRs, clearance, or symptom resolution. TCRdb keeps only in-frame clones here, not all; method: immunoSEQ multiplex PCR. In the table there are around 300,000 clones, 89% of which are singletons. This sequence originates from a woman between 40 and 50 years old who had recovered from COVID-19. The sample consisted of PBMCs or T cells enriched from blood (not recorded which). The V call is TRBV5-4, the J call TRBJ2-2; 13 nucleotides align to TRBD2. The CDR3 nucleotides read TGTGCCAGCAGCTGGAGAGGGACTAGCGGGATGGATCACACCGGGGAGCTGTTTTTT. Translating it yields CASSWRGTSGMDHTGELFF.